This TCR beta chain is from a study of HIV-infected patients and healthy controls. Study-wide findings and caveats: CMV-associated CDR3s mostly grew nonsignificantly during therapy, while HIV-associated CDR3s declined significantly. Healthy control repertoires had roughly threefold more distinct CDR3s than untreated HIV+ repertoires, and higher Shannon diversity. In healthy controls, MAIT alpha CDR3s were common; in HIV+ repertoires, severely depleted.

V lost 4 bases to trimming and J lost 6 bases, with 9 bases between them. The CDR3 length is 12 residues. CDR1 SGHDT and CDR2 YYEEEE come from the germline V gene. This clonotype was found many times. The antigen remains undetermined. Roughly three months, about 14 weeks, into antiretroviral therapy, follow-up blood was collected. All unsorted peripheral T cells were captured because whole blood was used without fractionation. About 500 ng RNA was reverse transcribed with alpha and beta constant-region primers. Alpha and beta chain libraries were made separately by chain-specific third strand synthesis with multiplexing indices. TCRdb reprocessed the 5' RACE reads via MiXCR and lists one record per CDR3 protein. The sample contains roughly 20,000 distinct CDR3 sequences, under 9% of which appear only once.

The rearrangement uses TRBV5-6 and TRBJ2-3; D not certain. The clonotype originates from an adult with HIV infection. The starting material was blood, obtained during antiretroviral therapy. CDR3 coding DNA: TGTGCCAGCAGCCTGTACAGTGATACGCAGTATTTT. Its translation: CASSLYSDTQYF.